A single sample gave rise to the 10 T cell receptor beta chains below, sequenced in a study of graft-versus-host responses after intestinal transplantation. Data came from immunoSEQ multiplex PCR; TCRdb stores just in-frame clones and leaves some out. The data hold over 100,000 clones, with approximately 95% observed a single time. These receptors lack a known antigen. The sequenced sample was unstimulated CD8+ T cells sorted from spleen or lymph node cells, obtained before intestinal transplant. These receptors were taken from a human donor who received an intestinal transplant.

The V and J genes are TRBV4-1 and TRBJ2-5; tentatively, D is TRBD1 (6 bases). The last part of the DNA fits TRBJ2-7 better; the J call may be wrong. CDR1 is MGHRA and CDR2 is YSYEKL in the germline V gene. The CDR3 spans 15 residues. The CDR3 here is CASSQVAGQTYEQYF. CDR3 bases: TGCGCCAGCAGCCAAGTCGCAGGACAGACCTACGAGCAGTACTTC.

The V gene is TRBV9, the J gene TRBJ1-6; D is ambiguous. Between the trimmed V and J ends, which lost 3 bases and 13 bases, there was a span of 14 bases. The V gene's germline CDR1 is SGDLS and CDR2 YYNGEE. CDR3 size: 13 residues. CDR3: CASSGGLGTPLHF. Written as DNA, the CDR3 is TGTGCCAGCAGCGGAGGTTTGGGTACCCCCCTCCACTTT. The full variable domain, completed using reference TRBV9 and TRBJ1-6, is DSGVTQTPKHLITATGQRVTLRCSPRSGDLSVYWYQQSLDQGLQFLIQYYNGEERAKGNILERFSAQQFPDLHSELNLSSLELGDSALYFCASSGGLGTPLHFGNGTRLTVT.

The chain employs TRBV19 and TRBJ2-1; D may be TRBD2 (6 bases). V was cut by 11 bases and J by 2 bases, with 16 bases left in between. This CDR3 is built from 14 residues. The germline V gene has CDR1 LNHDA and CDR2 SQIVND (reference sequence). The DNA of the CDR3 is TGTGCCGCCGGCGGGAATAGCGCCTACAATGAGCAGTTCTTC. It is translated as CAAGGNSAYNEQFF.

The chain recombines TRBV7-3 with TRBJ2-2, with 9 bases fitting TRBD1. The germline V gene has CDR1 SGHTA and CDR2 FQGTGA. The CDR3 consists of 18 residues. After removal of 2 bases from V and 6 bases from J, the junction contained 13 bases not matched to a gene. CDR3 residues: CASSLPPPGQGIAGELFF. The CDR3 nucleotides are TGTGCCAGCAGCTTACCCCCCCCGGGACAGGGTATAGCCGGGGAGCTGTTTTTT.

The J gene is TRBJ1-1, the V gene TRBV27, with D hard to call. The CDR3 spans 15 residues. V gave up 1 base and J gave up 7 bases, with 16 bases separating them. Germline values: CDR1 MNHEY, CDR2 SMNVEV (reference sequence). The CDR3 DNA reads TGTGCCAGCAGTTTATGGGCCGGGATCGCGGTTGAAGCTTTCTTT. Translation gives CASSLWAGIAVEAFF.

CDR3: CAISFVDASGRGTGELFF. CDR3 sequence (DNA): TGTGCCATCAGCTTCGTAGACGCGAGCGGGAGAGGCACCGGGGAGCTGTTTTTT. The V call is TRBV10-3, the J call TRBJ2-2; 8 nucleotides align to TRBD2. The CDR3 covers 18 residues. Per the germline V gene, CDR1 is ENHRY and CDR2 is SYGVKD. With V trimmed by 6 bases and J by 4 bases, 16 bases remained unmatched.

For the CDR3, the DNA is TGTGCCAGCAGTCCCGAGAGGGTCTTTAGCGGACTAGCCAAAAACATTCAGTACTTC. As protein: CASSPERVFSGLAKNIQYF. The chain combines TRBV28 with TRBJ2-4; D possibly corresponds to TRBD2 (6 bases). V lost 5 bases to trimming and J lost 0 bases, with 23 bases between them. CDR1 and CDR2 (germline): MDHEN, SYDVKM. This CDR3 has 19 amino acids. The full variable domain, with the rest looked up from reference TRBV28 and TRBJ2-4, is DVKVTQSSRYLVKRTGEKVFLECVQDMDHENMFWYRQDPGLGLRLIYFSYDVKMKEKGDIPEGYSVSREKKERFSLILESASTNQTSMYLCASSPERVFSGLAKNIQYFGAGTRLSVL.

V gene TRBV28 combines with J gene TRBJ2-7, with 7 bases matching TRBD1. The CDR3 spans 13 residues. V lost 6 bases to trimming and J lost 3 bases; unmatched junction nucleotides: 5. CDR1 MDHEN and CDR2 SYDVKM come from the germline V gene. The CDR3 DNA is TGTGCCAGCAGGAGGGACAGTGTCTACGAGCAGTACTTC. Amino acids: CASRRDSVYEQYF. Full variable domain (remainder filled in from reference TRBV28 and TRBJ2-7): DVKVTQSSRYLVKRTGEKVFLECVQDMDHENMFWYRQDPGLGLRLIYFSYDVKMKEKGDIPEGYSVSREKKERFSLILESASTNQTSMYLCASRRDSVYEQYFGPGTRLTVT.

The chain carries TRBV19 and TRBJ1-5, with 10 bases lining up with TRBD1. This CDR3 comprises 18 residues. Germline-derived CDR1 and CDR2 are LNHDA and SQIVND (reference sequence). Trimming cost V 4 bases and J 3 bases; bases outside gene matches: 12. For the CDR3, the DNA is TGTGCCAGTAGTACTCCTCGGACAGGGGGTTTCTTCAATCAGCCCCAGCATTTT. It yields the protein CASSTPRTGGFFNQPQHF.

The chain has TRBV28 and TRBJ1-2; weak D call: TRBD1 (6 bases). The V end lost 5 bases, the J end lost 5 bases, and 12 bases lay between the germline ends. Per germline, CDR1 MDHEN and CDR2 SYDVKM. CDR3 length: 13 residues. CDR3 protein: CASSGRGPYGYTF. The DNA of the CDR3 is TGTGCCAGCAGTGGCAGGGGACCATATGGCTACACCTTC.